This T cell receptor (beta chain) was identified in a study of CD8+ T cells in alopecia areata. Sorting from PBMCs produced CD4+ and CD8+ T cells. Germline values: CDR1 SGDLS, CDR2 YYNGEE. The ends were cut back, 3 bases at V and 2 bases at J, with 9 bases in the middle. The CDR3 spans 14 residues. As concerns this clone: Its matching antigen is unknown.

General observations from the study: Alphabeta T cells residing in normal skin are also sequenced in scalp samples. Lesional scalp, notably in alopecia totalis/universalis, had clonality above that of normal scalp. Against the mouse data, patients shared TCRs less clearly, possibly for HLA reasons.

Sequencing templates came from extracted RNA that was reverse transcribed into cDNA. Clones were read by immunoSEQ multiplex PCR, and TCRdb kept only the in-frame ones, dropping some. The sample lists 90,000 to 130,000 clones, 55% to 75% occurring once. This sequence originates from a human donor in good health. The sequencing input was CD8+ T cells sorted from blood. This sequence joins TRBV9 and TRBJ1-3; perhaps TRBD1 as D (6 bases). CDR3 DNA sequence: TGTGCCAGCAGCGGAGCAGGGGCTGGAAACACCATATATTTT. Translating it yields CASSGAGAGNTIYF.